This passage covers 4 T cell receptor beta chains from one sample sequenced in a study of tumor-infiltrating lymphocytes in primary liver carcinoma. TCR beta cDNA was reverse-transcribed from roughly 520 ng of total RNA. The reaction used a constant-region primer and ProtoScript II reverse transcriptase. Three nested multiplex PCR rounds, a slightly modified ARM-PCR method, built the TCR beta libraries. Both of the initial two PCR rounds ran for about 9 cycles and employed TRBV1-TRBV30 forward primers alongside a C-beta reverse primer. TCRdb processed the multiplex PCR reads anew with MiXCR; each CDR3 protein has one entry. This table has approximately 37,000 distinct CDR3 sequences, over 65% appearing once. From unsorted bulk tissue weighing about 17-30 mg, DNA and RNA were co-extracted. Specimen: liver tumor tissue from sampling region 4. Subset noted: tumor region T4, right-lateral pole. These receptors were taken from a man between 35 and 55 years old with primary liver carcinoma and hepatitis B virus infection.

The chain carries TRBV21-1 and TRBJ2-7; the D call in the table, TRBD2, was not verified against the DNA. TRBV21-1 is assigned pseudogene status. The CDR3 length is 16 residues. CDR3 residues: CASGSGRGTSGYVQYF. CDR3 DNA: TGTGCCAGCGGCTCAGGCAGGGGGACTAGCGGCTACGTGCAGTACTTC.

Remarks on this clonotype: Germline and junction disagree at one end, which may indicate a read error. The rearrangement uses TRBV7-8 and TRBJ2-7, with no clear D. Germline-derived CDR1 and CDR2 are SGHVS and FQNEAQ. CDR3 size: 13 residues. The CDR3 DNA follows: TGTCCCAGCAGCTTATCGGTTCGGTACGAGCAGTACTTC. Amino acids: CPSSLSVRYEQYF.

There are a few counts of this clonotype. Germline is not matched at one junction end, which may reflect a read error. The chain couples TRBV4-2 to TRBJ1-1; no clear D gene. Germline V CDR1 and CDR2: LGHNA, YNFKEQ. The CDR3 extends over 14 amino acids. CDR3 amino acids: CAGSQDRGSTEAFF. The CDR3 nucleotides read TGTGCCGGCAGCCAAGATCGGGGAAGCACTGAAGCTTTCTTT.

Details on this clonotype: Germline and junction disagree at one end, which may indicate a read error. The J gene is TRBJ2-1, the V gene TRBV11-2, with 8 nucleotides matching TRBD2. This CDR3 has 17 amino acids. The V gene's germline CDR1 is SGHAT and CDR2 FQNNGV. CDR3 region: CTSGLDKGGRFYNEQFF. As DNA, the CDR3 is TGTACCAGCGGCTTAGATAAGGGCGGGAGGTTCTACAATGAGCAGTTCTTC.